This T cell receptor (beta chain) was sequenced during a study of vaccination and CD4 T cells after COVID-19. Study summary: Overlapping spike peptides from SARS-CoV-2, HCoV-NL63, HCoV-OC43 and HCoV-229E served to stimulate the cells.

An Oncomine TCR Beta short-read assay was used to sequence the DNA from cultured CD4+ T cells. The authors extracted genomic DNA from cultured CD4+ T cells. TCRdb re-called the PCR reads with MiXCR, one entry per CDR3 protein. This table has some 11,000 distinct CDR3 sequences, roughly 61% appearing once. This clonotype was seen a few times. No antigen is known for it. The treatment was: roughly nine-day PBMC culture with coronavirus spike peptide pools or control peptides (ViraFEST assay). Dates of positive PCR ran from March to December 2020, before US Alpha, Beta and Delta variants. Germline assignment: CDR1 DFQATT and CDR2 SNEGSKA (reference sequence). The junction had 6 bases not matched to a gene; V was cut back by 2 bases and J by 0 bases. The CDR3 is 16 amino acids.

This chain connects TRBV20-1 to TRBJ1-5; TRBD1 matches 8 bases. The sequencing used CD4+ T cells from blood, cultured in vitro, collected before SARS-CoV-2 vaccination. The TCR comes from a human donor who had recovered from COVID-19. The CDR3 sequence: CSARWQGAYSNQPQHF. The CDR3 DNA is TGCAGTGCTAGATGGCAGGGGGCCTATAGCAATCAGCCCCAGCATTTT.